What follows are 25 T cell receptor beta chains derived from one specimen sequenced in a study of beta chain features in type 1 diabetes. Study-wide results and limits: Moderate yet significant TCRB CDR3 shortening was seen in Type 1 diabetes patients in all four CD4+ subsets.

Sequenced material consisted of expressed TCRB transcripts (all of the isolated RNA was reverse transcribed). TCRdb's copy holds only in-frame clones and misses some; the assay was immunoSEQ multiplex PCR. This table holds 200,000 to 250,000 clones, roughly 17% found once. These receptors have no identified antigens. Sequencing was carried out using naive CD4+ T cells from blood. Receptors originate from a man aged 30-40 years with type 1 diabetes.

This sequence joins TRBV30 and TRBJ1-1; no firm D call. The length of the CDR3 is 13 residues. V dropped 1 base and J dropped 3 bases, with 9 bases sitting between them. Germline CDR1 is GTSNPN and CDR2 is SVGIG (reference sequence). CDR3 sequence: CAWSEGSYTEAFF. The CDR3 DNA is TGTGCCTGGAGTGAAGGGAGTTACACTGAAGCTTTCTTT.

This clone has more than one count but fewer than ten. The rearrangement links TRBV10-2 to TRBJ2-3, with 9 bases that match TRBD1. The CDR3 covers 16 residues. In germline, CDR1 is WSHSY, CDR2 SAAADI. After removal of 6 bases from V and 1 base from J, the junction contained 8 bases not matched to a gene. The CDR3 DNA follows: TGCGCCAGCAGGGTATTGGACAGGGGAGGCACAGATACGCAGTATTTT. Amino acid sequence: CASRVLDRGGTDTQYF.

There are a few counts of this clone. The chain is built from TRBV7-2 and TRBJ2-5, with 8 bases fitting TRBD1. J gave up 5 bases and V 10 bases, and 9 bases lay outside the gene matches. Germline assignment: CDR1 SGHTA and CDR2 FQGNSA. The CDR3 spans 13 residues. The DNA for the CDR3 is TGTGCCACCGGGACAGGTCTTAAGGAGACCCAGTACTTC. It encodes CATGTGLKETQYF.

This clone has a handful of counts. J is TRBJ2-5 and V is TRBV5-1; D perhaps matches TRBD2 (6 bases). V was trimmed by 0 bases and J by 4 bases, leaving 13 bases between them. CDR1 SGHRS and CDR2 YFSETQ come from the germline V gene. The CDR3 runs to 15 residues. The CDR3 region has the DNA TGCGCCAGCAGCTTGGACGGGAGACGCGGAGAGACCCAGTACTTC. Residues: CASSLDGRRGETQYF.

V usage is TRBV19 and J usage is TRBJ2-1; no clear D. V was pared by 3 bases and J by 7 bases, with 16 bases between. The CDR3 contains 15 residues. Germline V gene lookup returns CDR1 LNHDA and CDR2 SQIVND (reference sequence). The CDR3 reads CASSITEDPWNEQFF. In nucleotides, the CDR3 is TGTGCCAGTAGTATTACGGAAGACCCGTGGAATGAGCAGTTCTTC.

The CDR3 DNA sequence: TGCAGCGTGGCGGGGCATAAAAAGTTCTTC. Its protein is CSVAGHKKFF. This chain links TRBV29-1 with TRBJ2-1; TRBD2 might be the D (6 bases). CDR3 length: 10 residues. Germline CDR1 reads SQVTM; CDR2 reads ANQGSEA. Trimming took 6 bases from V and 14 from J, leaving 14 bases between them.

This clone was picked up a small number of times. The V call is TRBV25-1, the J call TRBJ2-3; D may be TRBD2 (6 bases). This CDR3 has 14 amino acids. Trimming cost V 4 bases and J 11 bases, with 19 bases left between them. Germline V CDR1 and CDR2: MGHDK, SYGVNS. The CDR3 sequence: CASSAEGSGGKQYF. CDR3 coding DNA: TGTGCCAGCAGTGCGGAGGGATCCGGAGGGAAGCAGTATTTT.

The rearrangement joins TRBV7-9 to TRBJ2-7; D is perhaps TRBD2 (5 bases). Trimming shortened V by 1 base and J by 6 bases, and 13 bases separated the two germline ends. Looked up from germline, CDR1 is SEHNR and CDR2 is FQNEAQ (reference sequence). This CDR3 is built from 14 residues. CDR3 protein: CASSLDRGPGEQYF. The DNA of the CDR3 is TGTGCCAGCAGCTTAGATCGAGGGCCGGGCGAGCAGTACTTC.

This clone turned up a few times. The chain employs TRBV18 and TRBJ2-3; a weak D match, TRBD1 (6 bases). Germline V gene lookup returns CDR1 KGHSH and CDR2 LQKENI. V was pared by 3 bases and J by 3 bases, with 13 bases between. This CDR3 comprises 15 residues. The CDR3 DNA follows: TGTGCCAGCTCACCTCCAGGGGCAGCAACAGATACGCAGTATTTT. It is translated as CASSPPGAATDTQYF.

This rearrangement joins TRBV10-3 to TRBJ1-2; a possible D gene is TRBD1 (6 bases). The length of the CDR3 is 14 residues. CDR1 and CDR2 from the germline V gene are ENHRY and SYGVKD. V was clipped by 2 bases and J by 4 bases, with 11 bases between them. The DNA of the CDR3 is TGTGCCATCAGTGAGAGAGGACAGACCTATGGCTACACCTTC. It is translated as CAISERGQTYGYTF.

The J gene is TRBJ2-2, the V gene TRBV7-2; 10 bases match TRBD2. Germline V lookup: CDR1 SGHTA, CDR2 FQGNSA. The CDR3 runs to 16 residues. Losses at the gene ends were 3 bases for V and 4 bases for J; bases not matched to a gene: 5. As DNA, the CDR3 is TGTGCCAGCAGCTTCATAGCGGGAGGCTTCACCGGGGAGCTGTTTTTT. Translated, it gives CASSFIAGGFTGELFF.

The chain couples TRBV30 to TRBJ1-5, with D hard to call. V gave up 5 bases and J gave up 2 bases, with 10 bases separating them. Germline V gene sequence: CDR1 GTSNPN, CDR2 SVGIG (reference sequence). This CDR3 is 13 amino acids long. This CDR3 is CAWCRAGNQPQHF. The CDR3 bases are TGTGCCTGGTGCCGGGCGGGCAATCAGCCCCAGCATTTT.

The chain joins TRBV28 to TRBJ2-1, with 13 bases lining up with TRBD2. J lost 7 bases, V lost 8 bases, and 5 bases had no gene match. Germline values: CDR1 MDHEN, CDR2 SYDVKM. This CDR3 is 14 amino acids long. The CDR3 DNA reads TGTGCCAGCCACGGGACTAGCGGGATGAATGAGCAGTTCTTC. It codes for CASHGTSGMNEQFF.

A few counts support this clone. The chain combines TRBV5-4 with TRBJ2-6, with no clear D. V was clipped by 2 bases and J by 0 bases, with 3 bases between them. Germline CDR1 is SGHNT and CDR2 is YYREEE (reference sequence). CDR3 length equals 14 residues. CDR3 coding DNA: TGTGCCAGCAGCTTATACTCTGGGGCCAACGTCCTGACTTTC. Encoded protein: CASSLYSGANVLTF.

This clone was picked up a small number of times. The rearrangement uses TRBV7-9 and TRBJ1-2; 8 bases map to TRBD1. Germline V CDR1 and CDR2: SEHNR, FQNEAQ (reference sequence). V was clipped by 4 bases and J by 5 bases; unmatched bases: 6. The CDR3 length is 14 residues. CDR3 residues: CASSSGQGGYGYTF. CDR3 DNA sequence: TGTGCCAGCAGCTCAGGACAGGGTGGATATGGCTACACCTTC. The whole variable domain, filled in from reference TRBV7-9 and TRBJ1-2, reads DTGVSQNPRHKITKRGQNVTFRCDPISEHNRLYWYRQTLGQGPEFLTYFQNEAQLEKSRLLSDRFSAERPKGSFSTLEIQRTEQGDSAMYLCASSSGQGGYGYTFGSGTRLTVV.

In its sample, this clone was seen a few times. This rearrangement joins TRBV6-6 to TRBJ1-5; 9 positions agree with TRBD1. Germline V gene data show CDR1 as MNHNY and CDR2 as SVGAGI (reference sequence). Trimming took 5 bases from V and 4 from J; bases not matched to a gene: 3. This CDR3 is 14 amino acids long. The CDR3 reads CASSTGQGNQPQHF. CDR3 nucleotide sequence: TGTGCCAGCAGTACGGGACAGGGAAATCAGCCCCAGCATTTT.

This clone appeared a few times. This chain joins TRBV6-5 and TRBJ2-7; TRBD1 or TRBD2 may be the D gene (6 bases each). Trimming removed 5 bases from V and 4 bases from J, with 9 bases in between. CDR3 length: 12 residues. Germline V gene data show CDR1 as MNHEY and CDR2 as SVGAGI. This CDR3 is CASSQGTYEQYF. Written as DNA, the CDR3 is TGTGCCAGCAGTCAGGGGACTTACGAGCAGTACTTC.

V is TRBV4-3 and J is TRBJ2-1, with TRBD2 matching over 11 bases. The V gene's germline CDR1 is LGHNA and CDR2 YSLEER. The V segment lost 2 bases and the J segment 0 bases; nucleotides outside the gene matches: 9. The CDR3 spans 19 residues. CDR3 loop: CASSQTWTSGRPSYNEQFF. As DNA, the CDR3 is TGCGCCAGCAGCCAAACTTGGACTAGCGGGCGCCCCTCCTACAATGAGCAGTTCTTC.

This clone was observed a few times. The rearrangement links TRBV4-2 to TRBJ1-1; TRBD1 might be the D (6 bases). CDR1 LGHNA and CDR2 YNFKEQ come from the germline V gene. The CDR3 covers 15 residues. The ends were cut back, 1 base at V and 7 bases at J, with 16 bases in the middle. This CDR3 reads CASSQVLTGEFEAFF. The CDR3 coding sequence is TGTGCCAGCAGCCAAGTCCTGACAGGAGAGTTTGAAGCTTTCTTT.

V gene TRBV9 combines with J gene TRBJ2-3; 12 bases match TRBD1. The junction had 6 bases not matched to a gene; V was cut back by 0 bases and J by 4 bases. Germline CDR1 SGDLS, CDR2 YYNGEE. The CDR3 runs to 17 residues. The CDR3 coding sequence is TGTGCCAGCAGCGTAGGTCCGGGACAGGGGGCATCAGATACGCAGTATTTT. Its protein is CASSVGPGQGASDTQYF. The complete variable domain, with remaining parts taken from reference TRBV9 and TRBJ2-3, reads DSGVTQTPKHLITATGQRVTLRCSPRSGDLSVYWYQQSLDQGLQFLIQYYNGEERAKGNILERFSAQQFPDLHSELNLSSLELGDSALYFCASSVGPGQGASDTQYFGPGTRLTVL.

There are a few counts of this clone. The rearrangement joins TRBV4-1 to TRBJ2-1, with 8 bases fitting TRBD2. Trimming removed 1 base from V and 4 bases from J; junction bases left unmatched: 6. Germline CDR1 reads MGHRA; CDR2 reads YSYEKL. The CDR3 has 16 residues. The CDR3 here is CASSQGPSGPYNEQFF. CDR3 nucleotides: TGCGCCAGCAGCCAAGGACCTAGCGGGCCTTACAATGAGCAGTTCTTC.

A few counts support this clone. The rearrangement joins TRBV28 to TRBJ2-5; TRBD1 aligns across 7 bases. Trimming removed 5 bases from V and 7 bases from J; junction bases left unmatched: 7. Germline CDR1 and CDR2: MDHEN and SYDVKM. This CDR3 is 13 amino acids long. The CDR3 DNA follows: TGTGCCAGCAGTGCGACAGGGATTGGGACCCAGTACTTC. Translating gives CASSATGIGTQYF.

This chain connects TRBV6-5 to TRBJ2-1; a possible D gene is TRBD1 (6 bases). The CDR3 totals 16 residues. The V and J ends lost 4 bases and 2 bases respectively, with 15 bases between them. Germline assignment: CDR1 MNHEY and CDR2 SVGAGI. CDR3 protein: CASSSRRRGTYNEQFF. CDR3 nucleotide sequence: TGTGCCAGCAGTTCTCGCCGCAGGGGCACCTACAATGAGCAGTTCTTC.

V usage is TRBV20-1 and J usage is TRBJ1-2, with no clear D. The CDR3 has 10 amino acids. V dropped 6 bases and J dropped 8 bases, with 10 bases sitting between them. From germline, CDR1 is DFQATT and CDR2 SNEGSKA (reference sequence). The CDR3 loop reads CSAEQSGYTF. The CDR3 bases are TGCAGTGCCGAGCAGTCCGGCTACACCTTC.

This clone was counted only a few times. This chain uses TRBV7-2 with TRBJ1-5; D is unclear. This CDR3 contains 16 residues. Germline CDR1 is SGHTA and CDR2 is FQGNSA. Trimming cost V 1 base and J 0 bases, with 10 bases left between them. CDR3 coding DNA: TGTGCCAGCAGCTTAGTAGGAGGGAATAGCAATCAGCCCCAGCATTTT. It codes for CASSLVGGNSNQPQHF.